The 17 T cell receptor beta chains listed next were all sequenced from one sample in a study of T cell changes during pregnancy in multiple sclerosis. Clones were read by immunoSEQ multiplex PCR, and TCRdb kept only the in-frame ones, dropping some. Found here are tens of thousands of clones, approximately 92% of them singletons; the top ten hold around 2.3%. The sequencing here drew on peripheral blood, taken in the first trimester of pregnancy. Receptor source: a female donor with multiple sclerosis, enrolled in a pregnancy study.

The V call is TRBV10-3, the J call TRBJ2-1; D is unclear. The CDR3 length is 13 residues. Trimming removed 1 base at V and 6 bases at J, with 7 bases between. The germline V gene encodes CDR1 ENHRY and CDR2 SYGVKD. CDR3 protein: CAISEFTGNEQFF. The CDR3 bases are TGTGCCATCAGTGAGTTTACGGGCAATGAGCAGTTCTTC.

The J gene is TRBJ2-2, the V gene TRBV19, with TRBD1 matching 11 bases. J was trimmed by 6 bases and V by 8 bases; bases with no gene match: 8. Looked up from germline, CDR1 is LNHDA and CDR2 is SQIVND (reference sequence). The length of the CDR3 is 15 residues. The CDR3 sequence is CASRLPGQGAGELFF. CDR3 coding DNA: TGTGCCAGTCGTCTACCGGGACAGGGGGCCGGGGAGCTGTTTTTT.

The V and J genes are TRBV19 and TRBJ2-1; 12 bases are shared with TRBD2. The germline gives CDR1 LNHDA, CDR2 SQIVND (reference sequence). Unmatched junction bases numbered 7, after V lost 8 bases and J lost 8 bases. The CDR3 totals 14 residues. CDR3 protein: CASARLAGVYEQFF. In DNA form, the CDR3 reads TGTGCCAGTGCCCGACTAGCGGGAGTCTATGAGCAGTTCTTC.

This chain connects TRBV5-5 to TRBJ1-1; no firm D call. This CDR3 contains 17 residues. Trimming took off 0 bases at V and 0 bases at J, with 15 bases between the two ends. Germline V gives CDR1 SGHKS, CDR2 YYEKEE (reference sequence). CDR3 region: CASSLAGVVPMNTEAFF. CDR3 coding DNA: TGTGCCAGCAGCTTGGCCGGGGTGGTACCTATGAACACTGAAGCTTTCTTT.

The CDR3 DNA sequence: TGTGCCAGCAGTGAAATGGCAGGGGGAAACACCATATATTTT. Its protein is CASSEMAGGNTIYF. The chain has TRBV2 and TRBJ1-3; possible D gene TRBD1, 5 bases. Germline-derived CDR1 and CDR2 are SNHLY and FYNNEI. Trimming stripped 2 bases from V and 4 bases from J, with 9 bases between. The CDR3 has 14 residues.

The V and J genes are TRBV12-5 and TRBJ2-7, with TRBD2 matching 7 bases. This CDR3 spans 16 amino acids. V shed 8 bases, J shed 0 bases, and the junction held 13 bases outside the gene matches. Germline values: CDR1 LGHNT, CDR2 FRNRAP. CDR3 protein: CASRTAEAGASYEQYF. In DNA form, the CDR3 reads TGTGCTAGTAGAACGGCAGAGGCGGGAGCCTCCTACGAGCAGTACTTC.

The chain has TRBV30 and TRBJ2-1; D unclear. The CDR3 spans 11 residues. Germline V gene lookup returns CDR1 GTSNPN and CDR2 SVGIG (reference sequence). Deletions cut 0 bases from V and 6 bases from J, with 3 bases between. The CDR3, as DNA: TGTGCCTGGAGTGTGGCCAATGAGCAGTTCTTC. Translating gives CAWSVANEQFF.

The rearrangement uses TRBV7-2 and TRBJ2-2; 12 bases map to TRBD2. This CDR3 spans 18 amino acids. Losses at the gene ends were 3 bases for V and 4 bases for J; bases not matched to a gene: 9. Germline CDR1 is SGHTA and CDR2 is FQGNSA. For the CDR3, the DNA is TGTGCCAGCAGCTTTGTCCTAGCGGGAGGGCCTGGCACCGGGGAGCTGTTTTTT. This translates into CASSFVLAGGPGTGELFF.

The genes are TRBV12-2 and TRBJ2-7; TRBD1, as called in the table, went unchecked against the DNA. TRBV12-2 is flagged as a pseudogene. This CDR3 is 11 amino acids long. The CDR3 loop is CASRHSYEQYF. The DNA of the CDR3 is TGTGCAAGTCGCCACTCCTACGAGCAGTACTTC.

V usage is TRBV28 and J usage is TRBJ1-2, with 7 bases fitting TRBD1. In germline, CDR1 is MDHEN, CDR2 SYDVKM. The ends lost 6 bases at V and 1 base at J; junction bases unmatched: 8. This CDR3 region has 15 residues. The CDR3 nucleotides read TGTGCCAGCAGCCCGGGACAGAGAAATAACTATGGCTACACCTTC. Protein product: CASSPGQRNNYGYTF.

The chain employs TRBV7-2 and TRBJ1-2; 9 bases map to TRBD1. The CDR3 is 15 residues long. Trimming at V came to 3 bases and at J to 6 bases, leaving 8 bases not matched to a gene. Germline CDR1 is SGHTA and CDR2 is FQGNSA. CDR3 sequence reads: CASSLDPGQGNGYTF. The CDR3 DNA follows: TGTGCCAGCAGCTTGGACCCGGGACAGGGAAATGGCTACACCTTC.

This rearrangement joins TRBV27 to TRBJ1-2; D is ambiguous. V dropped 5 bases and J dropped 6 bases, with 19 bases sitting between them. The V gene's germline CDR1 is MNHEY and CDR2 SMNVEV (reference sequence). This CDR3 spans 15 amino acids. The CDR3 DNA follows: TGTGCCAGCAGTACCCCTCCTGAGGCTCCTGATGGCTACACCTTC. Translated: CASSTPPEAPDGYTF.

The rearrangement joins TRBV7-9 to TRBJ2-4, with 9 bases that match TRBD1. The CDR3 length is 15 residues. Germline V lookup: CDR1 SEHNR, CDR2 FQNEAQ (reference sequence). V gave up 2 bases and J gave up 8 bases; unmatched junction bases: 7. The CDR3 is CASSLRTGELDIQYF. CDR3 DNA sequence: TGTGCCAGCAGCTTAAGGACAGGGGAATTGGACATTCAGTACTTC.

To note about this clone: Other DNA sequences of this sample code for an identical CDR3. CDR3 sequence reads: CASSEFGQGEAFF. The CDR3 DNA reads TGTGCCAGCAGCGAATTCGGACAGGGTGAAGCTTTCTTT. The chain joins TRBV6-1 to TRBJ1-1; TRBD1 matches at 8 bases. Germline CDR1 is MNHNS and CDR2 is SASEGT. The length of the CDR3 is 13 residues. V lost 6 bases to trimming and J lost 7 bases; unmatched junction nucleotides: 7.

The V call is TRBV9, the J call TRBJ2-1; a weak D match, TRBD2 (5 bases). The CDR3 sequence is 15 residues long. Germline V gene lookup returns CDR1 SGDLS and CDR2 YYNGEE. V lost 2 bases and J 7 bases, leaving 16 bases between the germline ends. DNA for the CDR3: TGTGCCAGCAGCGTCTATGAGGGAGTTGGGAATGAGCAGTTCTTC. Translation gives CASSVYEGVGNEQFF.

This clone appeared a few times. CDR3 nucleotide sequence: TGTGCCAGCAGTCCTCTCCTGTGGACAGTCCGAACCAGAAACTATGGCTACACCTTC. This codes for CASSPLLWTVRTRNYGYTF. The chain links TRBV28 to TRBJ1-2; D possibly corresponds to TRBD1 (6 bases). Trimming shortened V by 5 bases and J by 2 bases, and 27 bases separated the two germline ends. This CDR3 region has 19 residues. Per germline, CDR1 MDHEN and CDR2 SYDVKM.

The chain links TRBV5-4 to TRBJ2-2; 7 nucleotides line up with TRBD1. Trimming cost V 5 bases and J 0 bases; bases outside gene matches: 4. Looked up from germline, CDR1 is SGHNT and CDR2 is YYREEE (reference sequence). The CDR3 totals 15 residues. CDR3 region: CASRGQSANTGELFF. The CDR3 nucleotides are TGTGCCAGCAGGGGACAGAGCGCGAACACCGGGGAGCTGTTTTTT. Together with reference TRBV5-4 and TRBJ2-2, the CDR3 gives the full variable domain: ETGVTQSPTHLIKTRGQQVTLRCSSQSGHNTVSWYQQALGQGPQFIFQYYREEENGRGNFPPRFSGLQFPNYSSELNVNALELDDSALYLCASRGQSANTGELFFGEGSRLTVL.